This T cell receptor (beta chain) was sequenced during a study of T cell responses to AZD1222 COVID-19 vaccine. Produced via immunoSEQ multiplex PCR; TCRdb's table is partial and in-frame only. This sample has 170,000 or so clones; just over 90% occur once, and the top ten carry about 1.4%. Overall study results and limits: Females outnumbered males among donors, who were mostly white British; clonal diversity was possibly underestimated.

Germline loops: CDR1 SGHRS, CDR2 YFSETQ. CDR3 length: 14 residues. With 0 bases clipped from V and 3 bases from J, the junction kept 0 bases outside the gene matches. In regard to this clone: Its specificity is not known.

Sequences were derived from peripheral blood, sampled on day 0 of AZD1222 vaccination. The rearrangement links TRBV5-1 to TRBJ1-2, with TRBD1 matching 9 bases. The receptor's source is an adult in good health. In nucleotides, the CDR3 is TGCGCCAGCAGCTTGGACAGGGGGCACTATGGCTACACCTTC. Translated: CASSLDRGHYGYTF.